Below, 27 T cell receptor beta chains from the same sample are listed, as sequenced in a study of beta chain features in type 1 diabetes. TCRB transcripts that were expressed got sequenced, as all of the isolated RNA had been reverse transcribed. Sequenced by immunoSEQ multiplex PCR; TCRdb stores in-frame clones only, minus some. Of 310,000 or so clones listed, 8% to 13% are singletons. Sequencing input: naive CD4+ T cells from blood. These receptor sequences come from a woman in her thirties in good health.

The rearrangement links TRBV27 to TRBJ2-7; D might be TRBD2 (6 bases). The V end was cut by 5 bases, the J end by 0 bases, with 26 bases between. This CDR3 spans 19 amino acids. Germline V gene data show CDR1 as MNHEY and CDR2 as SMNVEV (reference sequence). CDR3 protein: CASSNPAGTIPTSSYEQYF. Here the CDR3 DNA reads TGTGCCAGCAGTAATCCGGCGGGAACCATACCCACGAGCTCCTACGAGCAGTACTTC.

This clone was seen more than once but under ten times. The chain uses TRBV18 and TRBJ1-5; TRBD1 aligns across 11 bases. J gave up 4 bases and V 8 bases, and 7 bases lay outside the gene matches. Germline loops: CDR1 KGHSH, CDR2 LQKENI. This CDR3 contains 15 residues. For the CDR3, the DNA is TGTGCCAGCACAGGACAGGGGGCTGAAAATCAGCCCCAGCATTTT. Amino acids: CASTGQGAENQPQHF.

There are a few counts of this clone. The chain employs TRBV4-3 and TRBJ2-3; D is undetermined. The CDR3 has 15 amino acids. The germline gives CDR1 LGHNA, CDR2 YSLEER. V was pared by 0 bases and J by 4 bases, with 11 bases between. The CDR3 DNA sequence: TGCGCCAGCAGCCAAGAGACACAAAGGTCAGATACGCAGTATTTT. Protein sequence: CASSQETQRSDTQYF.

Notes on this clone: The sample contains more than one DNA sequence encoding this CDR3. The chain uses TRBV9 and TRBJ1-2, with unresolved D. CDR1 and CDR2 from the germline V gene are SGDLS and YYNGEE. V gave up 0 bases and J gave up 8 bases, with 8 bases separating them. The CDR3 is 12 amino acids. The CDR3 protein is CASSVAGNGYTF. CDR3 coding DNA: TGTGCCAGCAGCGTAGCCGGGAACGGCTACACCTTC.

There are a few counts of this clone. The chain links TRBV10-3 to TRBJ2-5; TRBD2 matches 8 bases. V gave up 2 bases and J gave up 5 bases; unmatched junction bases: 10. The germline V gene has CDR1 ENHRY and CDR2 SYGVKD. The CDR3 spans 16 residues. The CDR3 region is CAISEASGRSGETQYF. The CDR3 DNA reads as TGTGCCATCAGTGAGGCAAGCGGGAGATCCGGGGAGACCCAGTACTTC.

This clone was detected only a few times. This rearrangement joins TRBV7-9 to TRBJ1-5; the D gene is possibly TRBD1 (5 bases). Germline lookup yields CDR1 SEHNR and CDR2 FQNEAQ (reference sequence). V was pared by 4 bases and J by 0 bases, with 16 bases between. The CDR3 extends over 17 amino acids. CDR3 DNA: TGTGCCAGCAGCTCAGCGGGGGGGGAGTATAGCAATCAGCCCCAGCATTTT. Protein sequence: CASSSAGGEYSNQPQHF.

The sample holds a few counts of this clone. V usage is TRBV7-2 and J usage is TRBJ1-5; D is uncertain. CDR3 length equals 15 residues. V was trimmed by 0 bases and J by 0 bases, leaving 6 bases between them. The germline V gene has CDR1 SGHTA and CDR2 FQGNSA. The CDR3 sequence: CASSLARSSNQPQHF. CDR3 coding DNA: TGTGCCAGCAGCTTAGCGCGTAGTAGCAATCAGCCCCAGCATTTT. The entire variable domain, with the rest obtained from reference TRBV7-2 and TRBJ1-5, is as follows: GAGVSQSPSNKVTEKGKDVELRCDPISGHTALYWYRQSLGQGLEFLIYFQGNSAPDKSGLPSDRFSAERTGGSVSTLTIQRTQQEDSAVYLCASSLARSSNQPQHFGDGTRLSIL.

This clone occurred a few times. The rearrangement joins TRBV6-5 to TRBJ1-2; 10 bases fit TRBD1. The CDR3 is 14 amino acids. V shed 6 bases, J shed 2 bases, and the junction held 3 bases outside the gene matches. Germline V gene sequence: CDR1 MNHEY, CDR2 SVGAGI. Here the CDR3 reads CASSPGQGNYGYTF. The CDR3 DNA sequence: TGTGCCAGCAGCCCGGGACAGGGGAACTATGGCTACACCTTC.

The sample holds a few counts of this clone. This sequence joins TRBV29-1 and TRBJ2-1; a weak D match, TRBD1 (5 bases). From germline, CDR1 is SQVTM and CDR2 ANQGSEA. The CDR3 has 15 amino acids. V lost 1 base, J lost 1 base, and 11 bases lay in between. The CDR3 is CSVEGGFGSYNEQFF. CDR3 sequence (DNA): TGCAGCGTTGAAGGGGGCTTCGGGTCCTACAATGAGCAGTTCTTC.

In nucleotides, the CDR3 is TGTGCCAGCAGCCAAGCGTGGGGAGAGGAGACCCAGTACTTC. It yields the protein CASSQAWGEETQYF. The chain couples TRBV4-2 to TRBJ2-5, with a possible D match to TRBD2 (5 bases). Trimming took off 1 base at V and 5 bases at J, with 11 bases between the two ends. This CDR3 is built from 14 residues. Germline V lookup: CDR1 LGHNA, CDR2 YNFKEQ.

This clone was observed a handful of times. V gene TRBV29-1 combines with J gene TRBJ1-1, with D uncertain. The CDR3 runs 13 residues. Germline CDR1 reads SQVTM; CDR2 reads ANQGSEA. V lost 3 bases and J lost 0, with 8 bases in between. CDR3 sequence: CSVESAMNTEAFF. In DNA form, the CDR3 reads TGCAGCGTTGAGAGCGCTATGAACACTGAAGCTTTCTTT.

This clone was seen a few times. The CDR3 DNA reads as TGTGCCAGCAGTCCAACGACAGGGTCGAGGACTGAAGCTTTCTTT. Translation: CASSPTTGSRTEAFF. The V call is TRBV28, the J call TRBJ1-1; TRBD1 matches at 7 bases. The CDR3 loop spans 15 amino acids. V was clipped by 5 bases and J by 5 bases; unmatched bases: 11. Germline V gene lookup returns CDR1 MDHEN and CDR2 SYDVKM.

There are a few counts of this clone. V and J are TRBV5-1 and TRBJ1-1; D is uncertain. Trimming left V 3 bases short and J 5 bases short, with 14 bases between. Looked up from germline, CDR1 is SGHRS and CDR2 is YFSETQ. There are 14 residues in the CDR3. CDR3 region: CASSSVRETTEAFF. Here the CDR3 DNA reads TGCGCCAGCAGCTCGGTACGTGAAACGACTGAAGCTTTCTTT.

This clone has just a few counts. The chain links TRBV6-6 to TRBJ1-5, with 9 bases lining up with TRBD1. This CDR3 contains 16 residues. Germline V gene lookup returns CDR1 MNHNY and CDR2 SVGAGI (reference sequence). After removal of 2 bases from V and 1 base from J, the junction contained 3 bases not matched to a gene. CDR3 sequence (DNA): TGTGCCAGCAGTTACGGGACAGGGTCGAGCAATCAGCCCCAGCATTTT. Protein product: CASSYGTGSSNQPQHF.

A few counts support this clone. The CDR3 sequence: CSLRGGVNEQFF. In DNA form, the CDR3 reads TGCAGCTTAAGAGGGGGAGTGAATGAGCAGTTCTTC. J is TRBJ2-1 and V is TRBV29-1, with a possible D match to TRBD1 (6 bases). With 8 bases removed from V and 7 bases from J, the gap between germline ends came to 15 bases. There are 12 residues in the CDR3. CDR1 and CDR2 (germline): SQVTM, ANQGSEA.

The genes are TRBV7-2 and TRBJ2-4; D is perhaps TRBD1 (6 bases). Trimming took off 2 bases at V and 0 bases at J, with 11 bases between the two ends. Germline loops: CDR1 SGHTA, CDR2 FQGNSA. This CDR3 comprises 16 residues. DNA of the CDR3: TGTGCCAGCAGCTTAACAGGGTCCGGAGCCAAAAACATTCAGTACTTC. This encodes CASSLTGSGAKNIQYF.

The rearrangement joins TRBV10-3 to TRBJ2-5; 9 bases fit TRBD2. Germline values: CDR1 ENHRY, CDR2 SYGVKD. V shed 5 bases, J shed 3 bases, and the junction held 4 bases outside the gene matches. This CDR3 has 14 residues. The CDR3 sequence is CAISKTSGKETQYF. The CDR3 bases are TGTGCCATCAGTAAGACTAGCGGAAAAGAGACCCAGTACTTC.

In this sample, this clone turned up a few times. This chain connects TRBV4-3 to TRBJ2-5; TRBD2 aligns across 11 bases. Germline CDR1 is LGHNA and CDR2 is YSLEER. The CDR3 has 14 amino acids. V was pared by 3 bases and J by 4 bases, with 1 base of the junction left unmatched. Written as DNA, the CDR3 is TGCGCCAGCAGCCAGGGGACTAGCGGAGAGACCCAGTACTTC. The encoded protein is CASSQGTSGETQYF.

This clone was found a few times. V and J are TRBV29-1 and TRBJ1-2, with a possible D match to TRBD1 (6 bases). Deletions cut 3 bases from V and 4 bases from J, with 18 bases between. Germline V gene data show CDR1 as SQVTM and CDR2 as ANQGSEA. CDR3 length: 15 amino acids. This CDR3 is CSVEPQFGGGYGYTF. The CDR3 DNA reads as TGCAGCGTTGAGCCTCAGTTTGGGGGCGGCTATGGCTACACCTTC. Together with reference TRBV29-1 and TRBJ1-2, the CDR3 gives the full variable domain: SAVISQKPSRDICQRGTSLTIQCQVDSQVTMMFWYRQQPGQSLTLIATANQGSEATYESGFVIDKFPISRPNLTFSTLTVSNMSPEDSSIYLCSVEPQFGGGYGYTFGSGTRLTVV.

This clone was seen more than once but under ten times. The V call is TRBV5-1, the J call TRBJ2-7; 7 bases match TRBD1. From germline, CDR1 is SGHRS and CDR2 YFSETQ. Unmatched junction bases numbered 6, after V lost 5 bases and J lost 4 bases. The length of the CDR3 is 13 residues. CDR3 amino acids: CASRLGQAYEQYF. The CDR3 region has the DNA TGCGCCAGCAGGCTAGGACAGGCGTACGAGCAGTACTTC.

The rearrangement uses TRBV5-1 and TRBJ2-5, with 7 bases aligning to TRBD1. Germline trimming cut 1 base from V and 5 bases from J; bases unmatched to any gene: 5. CDR1 is SGHRS and CDR2 is YFSETQ in the germline V gene. This CDR3 has 14 residues. In nucleotides, the CDR3 is TGCGCCAGCAGCTTGAGGGGGCGCGGGGAGACCCAGTACTTC. Encoded protein: CASSLRGRGETQYF.

This clone came up a few times. The CDR3 is CASSYIYEQYF. DNA of the CDR3: TGTGCCAGCAGCTACATATACGAGCAGTACTTC. The chain has TRBV11-2 and TRBJ2-7; no clear D gene. The V gene's germline CDR1 is SGHAT and CDR2 FQNNGV. The CDR3 runs to 11 residues. The V and J ends lost 4 bases and 4 bases respectively, with 5 bases between them.

This clone showed up just a few times. The gene calls are TRBV28 and TRBJ2-3; D possibly corresponds to TRBD2 (5 bases). This CDR3 is built from 16 residues. V shed 4 bases and J shed 1 base, with 15 bases lying between them. Germline CDR1 and CDR2: MDHEN and SYDVKM. The CDR3 reads CASSWTRGTGTDTQYF. CDR3 nucleotide sequence: TGTGCCAGCAGTTGGACCCGGGGTACTGGCACAGATACGCAGTATTTT.

This sequence joins TRBV18 and TRBJ2-5; 9 bases line up with TRBD2. The J call may not be correct, given that the DNA end is closer to TRBJ2-7. The CDR3 length is 15 residues. Germline CDR1 and CDR2: KGHSH and LQKENI. CDR3 DNA: TGTGCCAGCTCACCACCCGGACTAGCGAACTACGAGCAGTACTTC. This encodes CASSPPGLANYEQYF.

This clone was detected a few times. J is TRBJ2-7 and V is TRBV5-4, with TRBD2 matching 13 bases. Trimming cost V 3 bases and J 4 bases; bases outside gene matches: 4. The V gene's germline CDR1 is SGHNT and CDR2 YYREEE (reference sequence). This CDR3 contains 15 residues. DNA for the CDR3: TGTGCCAGCAGCTCACTAGCGGGAGGGCTGTACGAGCAGTACTTC. This encodes CASSSLAGGLYEQYF. The whole variable domain, remainder taken from reference TRBV5-4 and TRBJ2-7, is ETGVTQSPTHLIKTRGQQVTLRCSSQSGHNTVSWYQQALGQGPQFIFQYYREEENGRGNFPPRFSGLQFPNYSSELNVNALELDDSALYLCASSSLAGGLYEQYFGPGTRLTVT.

This clone showed up just a few times. The rearrangement joins TRBV18 to TRBJ2-2, with unresolved D. This CDR3 spans 15 amino acids. Per the germline V gene, CDR1 is KGHSH and CDR2 is LQKENI. V was trimmed by 1 base and J by 1 base, leaving 7 bases between them. CDR3 nucleotide sequence: TGTGCCAGCTCACCACGGTTAGAGAACACCGGGGAGCTGTTTTTT. It specifies CASSPRLENTGELFF. Full variable domain (missing parts from reference TRBV18 and TRBJ2-2): NAGVMQNPRHLVRRRGQEARLRCSPMKGHSHVYWYRQLPEEGLKFMVYLQKENIIDESGMPKERFSAEFPKEGPSILRIQQVVRGDSAAYFCASSPRLENTGELFFGEGSRLTVL.

This clone has just a few counts. The CDR3 loop reads CSVAGTGGYEQYF. The DNA for the CDR3 is TGCAGCGTTGCTGGGACAGGGGGATACGAGCAGTACTTC. V is TRBV29-1 and J is TRBJ2-7; 11 bases match TRBD1. The CDR3 runs to 13 residues. J gave up 4 bases and V 4 bases, and 3 bases lay outside the gene matches. Germline CDR1 reads SQVTM; CDR2 reads ANQGSEA.